The 25 T cell receptor beta chains below all came from one sample that was sequenced in a study of T cells after posttransplantation cyclophosphamide. Clones were sequenced by immunoSEQ multiplex PCR, and TCRdb holds only the in-frame ones, with some missing. This sample carries some 7,500 clones and no singletons, and roughly 6% goes to the top ten. Treatment was busulfan-fludarabine conditioning, a marrow graft, and cyclophosphamide on days +3 and +4. The input for sequencing was PBMCs, taken after allogeneic stem cell transplant with posttransplant cyclophosphamide. The origin of the receptors is a male patient in his late teens or twenties who received an allogeneic stem cell transplant from an unrelated donor, was CMV-positive, and had acute and chronic GVHD. Some T cells may arise from the graft donor.

This clone was observed many times. The chain joins TRBV6-1 to TRBJ2-7; D is possibly TRBD1 (5 bases). Germline V gene data show CDR1 as MNHNS and CDR2 as SASEGT. The CDR3 totals 14 residues. The germline V and J ends were trimmed by 2 bases and 7 bases, with 15 bases remaining between them. The CDR3 sequence is CASSERLTGSEQYV. The DNA of the CDR3 is TGTGCCAGCAGTGAAAGGCTTACAGGAAGTGAGCAGTACGTC.

In its sample, this clone ranks as medium-sized. The chain joins TRBV11-2 to TRBJ1-1; D gene unclear. The CDR3 length is 12 residues. Per the germline V gene, CDR1 is SGHAT and CDR2 is FQNNGV. V was cut by 2 bases and J by 7 bases, with 8 bases left in between. CDR3 bases: TGTGCCAGCAGCTTATTTTCATTTGAAGCTTTCTTT. Amino acids: CASSLFSFEAFF.

This clone was detected many times. V gene TRBV13 combines with J gene TRBJ2-1; TRBD2 might be the D (6 bases). The CDR3 runs 15 residues. Between the trimmed V and J ends, which lost 5 bases and 3 bases, there was a span of 14 bases. Germline CDR1 reads PRHDT; CDR2 reads FYEKMQ (reference sequence). The CDR3 region is CASSDPGLGYNEQFF. CDR3 DNA: TGTGCCAGCAGCGACCCGGGACTGGGCTACAATGAGCAGTTCTTC.

There are many counts of this clone. V usage is TRBV5-4 and J usage is TRBJ2-6, with unresolved D. V was trimmed by 0 bases and J by 0 bases, leaving 7 bases between them. The CDR3 contains 16 residues. CDR1 SGHNT and CDR2 YYREEE come from the germline V gene (reference sequence). The CDR3: CASSLDASSGANVLTF. CDR3 bases: TGTGCCAGCAGCTTGGACGCGTCCTCTGGGGCCAACGTCCTGACTTTC. The full variable domain, completed using reference TRBV5-4 and TRBJ2-6, is ETGVTQSPTHLIKTRGQQVTLRCSSQSGHNTVSWYQQALGQGPQFIFQYYREEENGRGNFPPRFSGLQFPNYSSELNVNALELDDSALYLCASSLDASSGANVLTFGAGSRLTVL.

This clone showed up just a few times. The genes are TRBV6-6 and TRBJ2-3; D ambiguous. The length of the CDR3 is 15 residues. From germline, CDR1 is MNHNY and CDR2 SVGAGI (reference sequence). With 0 bases removed from V and 4 bases from J, the gap between germline ends came to 11 bases. This chain's CDR3 is CASSYSTQRADTQYF. For the CDR3, the DNA is TGTGCCAGCAGTTACTCGACACAGAGAGCAGATACGCAGTATTTT.

Within the sample, this clone is medium-sized. The J gene is TRBJ1-1, the V gene TRBV6-5; D not certain. V shed 2 bases and J shed 1 base, with 11 bases lying between them. The CDR3 totals 15 residues. Germline V CDR1 and CDR2: MNHEY, SVGAGI. The CDR3 DNA follows: TGTGCCAGCAGTTACACAGATCTTAAGAACACTGAAGCTTTCTTT. Translation gives CASSYTDLKNTEAFF.

At least ten counts were recorded for this clone. The chain joins TRBV11-2 to TRBJ2-1; 10 bases match TRBD2. CDR3 length: 17 amino acids. V shed 4 bases and J 7 bases; nucleotides not matched to a gene: 13. Germline CDR1 SGHAT, CDR2 FQNNGV. The DNA of the CDR3 is TGTGCCAGCAGCTCCGGGACTAGCGACAGGATAGGAAATGAGCAGTTCTTC. This sequence encodes CASSSGTSDRIGNEQFF.

This clone was found many times. The chain is built from TRBV4-2 and TRBJ2-1; D is perhaps TRBD1 (5 bases). The CDR3 extends over 14 amino acids. V was pared by 0 bases and J by 9 bases, with 12 bases between. CDR1 is LGHNA, CDR2 YNFKEQ, per germline. This CDR3 reads CASSQDRVWGEQFF. The CDR3 nucleotides read TGTGCCAGCAGCCAAGACAGGGTTTGGGGTGAGCAGTTCTTC.

This clone was observed at least ten times. The V and J genes are TRBV5-1 and TRBJ2-7, with 7 bases identical to TRBD1. The CDR3 is 14 residues long. After removal of 4 bases from V and 2 bases from J, the junction contained 6 bases not matched to a gene. Germline V gene data show CDR1 as SGHRS and CDR2 as YFSETQ. CDR3 region: CASSLHRGTYEQYF. DNA of the CDR3: TGCGCCAGCAGCCTGCACAGGGGAACCTACGAGCAGTACTTC. Looking up the rest from reference TRBV5-1 and TRBJ2-7 gives the full variable domain: KAGVTQTPRYLIKTRGQQVTLSCSPISGHRSVSWYQQTPGQGLQFLFEYFSETQRNKGNFPGRFSGRQFSNSRSEMNVSTLELGDSALYLCASSLHRGTYEQYFGPGTRLTVT.

This clone was detected ten times or more. The V gene is TRBV7-2, the J gene TRBJ2-3, with TRBD2 matching over 7 bases. Germline CDR1 SGHTA, CDR2 FQGNSA. The CDR3 loop spans 14 amino acids. Trimming cost V 5 bases and J 2 bases; bases outside gene matches: 4. The CDR3 here is CASSRRGDTDTQYF. The CDR3 nucleotides are TGTGCCAGCAGCAGACGGGGGGACACAGATACGCAGTATTTT.

This clone was detected many times. The genes are TRBV5-6 and TRBJ2-3; unclear D gene. Looked up from germline, CDR1 is SGHDT and CDR2 is YYEEEE. Trimming pared 0 bases from V and 8 bases from J, leaving 4 bases between. This CDR3 spans 11 amino acids. CDR3 residues: CASSLDSTQYF. CDR3 DNA sequence: TGTGCCAGCAGCTTGGACAGTACGCAGTATTTT.

This clone was observed at least ten times. This chain connects TRBV9 to TRBJ2-2; D gene ambiguous. Germline assignment: CDR1 SGDLS and CDR2 YYNGEE. The V and J ends lost 0 bases and 5 bases respectively, with 5 bases between them. The CDR3 length is 13 residues. CDR3 DNA: TGTGCCAGCAGCGTAGTTTCTACCGGGGAGCTGTTTTTT. Protein sequence: CASSVVSTGELFF.

On this clone itself: This sequence is one base from a far larger clone and is likely a read error. Likely a read error: the CDR3 ends without its conserved phenylalanine or tryptophan. The chain recombines TRBV10-3 with TRBJ1-2; D unclear. Trimming cost V 7 bases and J 7 bases, with 10 bases left between them. Germline V gene data show CDR1 as ENHRY and CDR2 as SYGVKD. CDR3 size: 11 residues. CDR3 coding DNA: TGTGCCATCACATCTACGGGTGGCTACACCTCC. The encoded protein is CAITSTGGYTS.

This clone was found many times. The J gene is TRBJ1-3, the V gene TRBV18, with 8 positions matching TRBD1. The V gene end was trimmed by 3 bases and the J gene end by 0 bases; junction bases not matched to a gene: 4. Looked up from germline, CDR1 is KGHSH and CDR2 is LQKENI. The CDR3 contains 16 residues. DNA for the CDR3: TGTGCCAGCTCACCGCGGACAGGGATCTCTGGAAACACCATATATTTT. Residues: CASSPRTGISGNTIYF.

This clone was recorded many times. The chain uses TRBV11-3 and TRBJ1-1; 7 bases map to TRBD1. V trimming: 3 bases; J trimming: 0 bases; junction bases outside the gene matches: 1. There are 14 residues in the CDR3. Per germline, CDR1 SGHNT and CDR2 YENEEA. The CDR3 region has the DNA TGTGCCAGCAGCTTGACAGGGTTGAACACTGAAGCTTTCTTT. It yields the protein CASSLTGLNTEAFF.

The sample holds many counts of this clone. This chain links TRBV19 with TRBJ1-5; D unresolved. Trimming took 3 bases from V and 7 from J, leaving 16 bases between them. The CDR3 length is 15 residues. In germline, CDR1 is LNHDA, CDR2 SQIVND (reference sequence). In DNA, the CDR3 is TGTGCCAGTAGTATTTCCCAAACGGTCGGGCAGCCCCAGCATTTT. The encoded protein is CASSISQTVGQPQHF.

This clone was seen repeatedly, ten times or more. V usage is TRBV7-2 and J usage is TRBJ1-3; D not resolved. Between the trimmed V and J ends, which lost 4 bases and 4 bases, there was a span of 8 bases. The CDR3 totals 13 residues. CDR1 SGHTA and CDR2 FQGNSA come from the germline V gene. CDR3 coding DNA: TGTGCCAGCAGCTCCGGGGTGGGAAACACCATATATTTT. Its translation: CASSSGVGNTIYF.

This clone was picked up many times. The chain joins TRBV6-6 to TRBJ1-1; weak D call: TRBD1 (6 bases). The V end lost 8 bases, the J end lost 0 bases, and 10 bases lay between the germline ends. CDR1 and CDR2 (germline): MNHNY, SVGAGI (reference sequence). This CDR3 has 13 residues. CDR3 sequence (DNA): TGTGCCAGCCCTCGGACAGTGAACACTGAAGCTTTCTTT. Protein sequence: CASPRTVNTEAFF.

There are many counts of this clone. The chain recombines TRBV11-2 with TRBJ2-5; D is possibly TRBD1 (6 bases). The V gene's germline CDR1 is SGHAT and CDR2 FQNNGV. This CDR3 has 15 amino acids. V was pared by 2 bases and J by 5 bases, with 15 bases between. The CDR3 reads CASSLSGTSLETQYF. The CDR3 bases are TGTGCCAGCAGCTTATCCGGGACATCCTTGGAGACCCAGTACTTC. Full variable domain (rest looked up from reference TRBV11-2 and TRBJ2-5): EAGVAQSPRYKIIEKRQSVAFWCNPISGHATLYWYQQILGQGPKLLIQFQNNGVVDDSQLPKDRFSAERLKGVDSTLKIQPAKLEDSAVYLCASSLSGTSLETQYFGPGTRLLVL.

This clone was counted many times. As DNA, the CDR3 is TGTGCCAGCAGCCTTACACTAACCTACGAGCAGTACTTC. It codes for CASSLTLTYEQYF. The rearrangement links TRBV7-6 to TRBJ2-7, with unresolved D. The V gene lost 5 bases and the J gene lost 2 bases, with 10 bases spanning the gap. The CDR3 is made up of 13 amino acids. Germline V CDR1 and CDR2: SGHVS, FNYEAQ.

This clone has a count of ten or more. This chain connects TRBV6-1 to TRBJ2-3, with D uncertain. The CDR3 loop spans 14 amino acids. CDR1 is MNHNS and CDR2 is SASEGT in the germline V gene. Deletions cut 6 bases from V and 2 bases from J, with 12 bases between. The CDR3 sequence is CASRETRLTDTQYF. For the CDR3, the DNA is TGTGCCAGCAGAGAGACAAGGCTCACAGATACGCAGTATTTT.

This clone has a count of ten or more. The genes are TRBV28 and TRBJ1-6; D not resolved. V was trimmed by 10 bases and J by 9 bases, leaving 19 bases between them. Germline V lookup: CDR1 MDHEN, CDR2 SYDVKM. This CDR3 has 14 residues. The CDR3 DNA is TGTGCCACCCCCTGGCGGGATTGGTGTTCACCCCTCCACTTT. Protein product: CATPWRDWCSPLHF.

This clone was counted ten times or more. The rearrangement joins TRBV4-3 to TRBJ2-5; the D gene is possibly TRBD2 (6 bases). Germline assignment: CDR1 LGHNA and CDR2 YSLEER. This CDR3 region has 15 residues. V was cut by 4 bases and J by 4 bases, with 16 bases left in between. The CDR3: CASSLSGGVRETQYF. In DNA form, the CDR3 reads TGCGCCAGCAGCCTCTCAGGCGGGGTTAGAGAGACCCAGTACTTC.

This clone was recorded many times. The chain uses TRBV7-2 and TRBJ1-6; D might be TRBD1 (5 bases). The V gene lost 1 base and the J gene lost 9 bases, with 13 bases spanning the gap. CDR1 SGHTA and CDR2 FQGNSA come from the germline V gene. The CDR3 has 15 amino acids. The DNA for the CDR3 is TGTGCCAGCAGCTTAGTTGGGGACTCGAGTTCACCCCTCCACTTT. Translating gives CASSLVGDSSSPLHF. Complete variable domain (other parts from reference TRBV7-2 and TRBJ1-6): GAGVSQSPSNKVTEKGKDVELRCDPISGHTALYWYRQSLGQGLEFLIYFQGNSAPDKSGLPSDRFSAERTGGSVSTLTIQRTQQEDSAVYLCASSLVGDSSSPLHFGNGTRLTVT.

This clone was counted at least ten times. This chain joins TRBV9 and TRBJ2-1, with 7 bases lining up with TRBD1. This CDR3 is 18 amino acids long. Germline CDR1 SGDLS, CDR2 YYNGEE. V trimming: 0 bases; J trimming: 0 bases; junction bases outside the gene matches: 9. The CDR3 DNA sequence: TGTGCCAGCAGCGTAGCACCAGACAGGGTGGGCTCCTACAATGAGCAGTTCTTC. Protein: CASSVAPDRVGSYNEQFF.